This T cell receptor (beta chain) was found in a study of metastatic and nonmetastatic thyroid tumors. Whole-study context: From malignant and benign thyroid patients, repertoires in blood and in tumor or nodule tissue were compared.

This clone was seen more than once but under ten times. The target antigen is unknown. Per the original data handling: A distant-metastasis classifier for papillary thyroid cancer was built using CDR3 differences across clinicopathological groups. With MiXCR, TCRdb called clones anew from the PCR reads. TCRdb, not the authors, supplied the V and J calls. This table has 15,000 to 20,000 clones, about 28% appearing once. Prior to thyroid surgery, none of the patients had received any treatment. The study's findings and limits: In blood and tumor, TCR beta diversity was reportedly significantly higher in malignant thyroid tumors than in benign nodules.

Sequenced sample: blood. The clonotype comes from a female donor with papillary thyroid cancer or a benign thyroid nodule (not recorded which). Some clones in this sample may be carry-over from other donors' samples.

CDR3 nucleotides: TGTGCCAGCAGTTTTGCCTCAAACTATGGCTACACCTTC. Translation gives CASSFASNYGYTF. The rearrangement links TRBV12-3 or TRBV12-4 to TRBJ1-2, with D hard to call. Trimming removed 3 bases at V and 2 bases at J, with 7 bases between. This CDR3 has 13 residues.